Listed below are T cell receptor beta chains from one sample, sequenced in a study of CD8+ T cells in alopecia areata. Data came from immunoSEQ multiplex PCR; TCRdb stores just in-frame clones and leaves some out. The sample consists of 250,000 to 300,000 clones, over 45% of them appearing once. The input for sequencing was CD4+ T cells sorted from blood, taken at week 24, from a patient treated with tofacitinib. The receptors derive from a human donor with alopecia areata. The CDR3 runs from the conserved cysteine through the conserved F or W. The D gene is left open where the match is weak. Some rows have no size entry. The others give once, few or many, or a class for an expanded clone.

>TRBJ2-3|-|few|TRBV29-1
CSTPGTPSTDTQYF
TGCAGCACCCCCGGGACGCCCAGCACAGATACGCAGTATTTT
>TRBJ1-4|-|few|TRBV9
CASSVEAGLNEKLFF
TGTGCCAGCAGCGTAGAGGCAGGGCTGAATGAAAAACTGTTTTTT
>TRBJ2-7|TRBD1|-|TRBV30
CAWGPDRGGYEQYF
TGTGCCTGGGGCCCGGACAGGGGAGGCTACGAGCAGTACTTC
>TRBJ2-7|-|-|TRBV28
CASSLGVQEDEQYF
TGTGCCAGCAGTTTAGGGGTCCAGGAAGACGAGCAGTACTTC
>TRBJ2-7|-|-|TRBV23-1
CASSQERNYEQYF
TGCGCCAGCAGTCAAGAGAGGAACTACGAGCAGTACTTC
>TRBJ2-1|-|-|TRBV2
CASQGGAGDNEQFF
TGTGCCAGCCAGGGGGGGGCAGGAGACAATGAGCAGTTCTTC
>TRBJ2-3|TRBD2|-|TRBV20-1
CSAAGGDTQYF
TGCAGTGCAGCCGGGGGGGATACGCAGTATTTT
>TRBJ2-1|TRBD2|-|TRBV9
CASSVLSTSDYNEQFF
TGTGCCAGCAGCGTACTCAGTACTAGCGACTACAATGAGCAGTTCTTC
>TRBJ1-5|-|few|TRBV18
CASSPRWDSNQPQHF
TGTGCCAGCTCACCCCGATGGGATAGCAATCAGCCCCAGCATTTT
>TRBJ2-2|TRBD1|-|TRBV7-6
CASSFRYRGSTGELFF
TGTGCCAGCAGCTTCCGTTACAGGGGTAGTACCGGGGAGCTGTTTTTT
>TRBJ1-4|-|-|TRBV29-1
CSVLDRPDGEKLFF
TGCAGCGTTCTCGATCGGCCGGACGGTGAAAAACTGTTTTTT
>TRBJ1-5|-|-|TRBV25-1
CASSDPRGGQQPQHF
TGTGCCAGCAGTGACCCTAGAGGGGGGCAGCAGCCCCAGCATTTT
>TRBJ2-5|TRBD2|-|TRBV27
CASSDSPFAGGRETQYF
TGTGCCAGCAGTGACTCCCCCTTTGCGGGGGGGCGCGAGACCCAGTACTTC
>TRBJ2-7|TRBD1|-|TRBV4-1
CASSQEGQGREQYF
TGCGCCAGCAGCCAGGAAGGACAGGGCCGAGAGCAGTACTTC
>TRBJ2-5|-|-|TRBV2
CASSAGAETQYF
TGTGCCAGCAGTGCGGGGGCAGAGACCCAGTACTTC
>TRBJ1-6|TRBD1|-|TRBV2
CASSWDRGNSPLHF
TGTGCCAGCAGTTGGGACAGGGGGAATTCACCCCTCCACTTT
>TRBJ1-4|TRBD1|-|TRBV5-1
CASSLEGQGDDKLFF
TGCGCCAGCAGCTTGGAGGGACAGGGTGATGATAAACTGTTTTTT
>TRBJ2-2|-|-|TRBV29-1
CSVEEHRAGELFF
TGCAGCGTTGAAGAGCACCGGGCCGGGGAGCTGTTTTTT
>TRBJ1-2|-|few|TRBV5-1
CASSLTGRDGYTF
TGCGCCAGCAGCTTAACGGGGAGAGATGGCTACACCTTC
>TRBJ2-5|TRBD2|few|TRBV30
CAWTGLRQETQYF
TGTGCCTGGACGGGACTACGGCAAGAGACCCAGTACTTC
>TRBJ2-3|TRBD1|-|TRBV2
CASSEPGTGSYTQYF
TGTGCCAGCAGTGAACCCGGGACAGGGAGCTATACGCAGTATTTT
>TRBJ2-2|TRBD2|-|TRBV30
CAGRTSGGSGELFF
TGTGCCGGAAGGACTAGCGGGGGATCCGGGGAGCTGTTTTTT
>TRBJ1-5|TRBD1|-|TRBV10-3
CAISEGGANQPQHF
TGTGCCATCAGTGAAGGGGGCGCGAATCAGCCCCAGCATTTT
>TRBJ2-3|-|-|TRBV29-1
CSVGVGPRTDTQYF
TGCAGCGTTGGGGTGGGGCCGCGGACAGATACGCAGTATTTT
>TRBJ1-1|-|-|TRBV29-1
CSVERGATEAFF
TGCAGCGTTGAACGGGGGGCGACTGAAGCTTTCTTT
>TRBJ2-3|TRBD1|-|TRBV5-1
CASSLTDRAIDTQYF
TGCGCCAGCAGCCTTACGGACAGGGCGATAGATACGCAGTATTTT
>TRBJ1-1|TRBD1|-|TRBV29-1
CSLRQGYTEAFF
TGCAGCCTTCGACAGGGATACACTGAAGCTTTCTTT
>TRBJ2-7|TRBD2|-|TRBV4-1
CASSQGGLRGNYEQYF
TGCGCCAGCAGCCAAGGCGGACTGCGGGGGAACTACGAGCAGTACTTC
>TRBJ1-2|-|few|TRBV7-9
CASSEQGGYTF
TGTGCCAGCAGCGAACAAGGTGGCTACACCTTC
>TRBJ2-3|-|-|TRBV7-9
CASRRDTDTQYF
TGTGCCAGCAGGAGAGACACAGATACGCAGTATTTT
>TRBJ2-1|-|-|TRBV19
CASSMTEYNEQFF
TGTGCCAGTAGTATGACAGAGTACAATGAGCAGTTCTTC
>TRBJ2-3|-|-|TRBV7-2
CASSLEPLDTQYF
TGTGCCAGCAGCTTAGAACCCCTTGATACGCAGTATTTT
>TRBJ1-2|TRBD1|-|TRBV6-6
CASSYVRDRRGYTF
TGTGCCAGCAGTTACGTCCGGGACAGGCGCGGCTACACCTTC
>TRBJ2-6|TRBD1|few|TRBV28
CAIETGTGANVLTF
TGTGCCATTGAGACAGGGACCGGGGCCAACGTCCTGACTTTC
>TRBJ1-5|-|-|TRBV4-1
CASSPRAIDEAQHF
TGCGCCAGCAGCCCCCGGGCTATTGATGAGGCCCAGCATTTT
>TRBJ1-5|-|-|TRBV4-2
CASSPNPTEPNQPQHF
TGTGCCAGCAGCCCAAACCCCACAGAACCCAATCAGCCCCAGCATTTT
>TRBJ1-1|-|-|TRBV7-2
CASSSETLPNANTEAFF
TGTGCCAGCAGCTCTGAAACCCTCCCCAACGCGAACACTGAAGCTTTCTTT
>TRBJ2-2|-|few|TRBV15
CATSRDPSAVGELFF
TGTGCCACCAGCAGAGATCCCTCCGCGGTCGGGGAGCTGTTTTTT
>TRBJ1-1|TRBD1|-|TRBV30
CAWSVPGGQGVGRAFF
TGTGCCTGGAGTGTCCCGGGCGGACAGGGCGTAGGGCGAGCTTTCTTT
>TRBJ2-2|-|-|TRBV23-1
CASSQLPGSTGELFF
TGCGCCAGCAGTCAACTACCGGGGTCCACCGGGGAGCTGTTTTTT
>TRBJ2-7|-|-|TRBV7-9
CASSFGVLEQYF
TGTGCCAGCAGCTTTGGGGTGCTTGAGCAGTACTTC
>TRBJ2-3|-|-|TRBV7-8
CASSLASGFTDTQYF
TGTGCCAGCAGCTTAGCGAGCGGATTCACAGATACGCAGTATTTT
>TRBJ2-5|TRBD1|-|TRBV9
CASSGGQGRRQTQYF
TGTGCCAGCAGCGGCGGACAGGGAAGGAGGCAGACCCAGTACTTC
>TRBJ1-2|TRBD1|-|TRBV29-1
CSVQGQGQFGYTF
TGCAGCGTACAGGGACAGGGGCAATTTGGCTACACCTTC
>TRBJ1-3|TRBD1|-|TRBV4-1
CASSERQGARNTIYF
TGCGCCAGCAGCGAGCGGCAGGGGGCCCGAAACACCATATATTTT
>TRBJ2-1|TRBD1|-|TRBV6-5
CASTRTGVDEQFF
TGTGCCAGCACCCGTACAGGGGTAGATGAGCAGTTCTTC
>TRBJ2-5|TRBD2|-|TRBV11-2
CASSYLAGGNQETQYF
TGTGCCAGCAGCTACTTAGCGGGGGGTAACCAAGAGACCCAGTACTTC
>TRBJ2-7|TRBD2|-|TRBV5-1
CASSLGLAGGSLQQYF
TGCGCCAGCAGCTTGGGCCTAGCCGGGGGGTCCCTCCAGCAGTACTTC